This T cell receptor beta chain emerged from a study of blood T cells in healthy people across ages. Study-wide points: When one million T cells were used, diversity estimates were thought to be underestimates.

Germline V gene data show CDR1 as DFQATT and CDR2 as SNEGSKA (reference sequence). V lost 4 bases and J 0 bases, leaving 9 bases between the germline ends. The CDR3 has 13 residues. As regards this clonotype: The antigen remains unidentified.

A second PCR, run for about 7 to 11 cycles, used a sample-barcoded 5' primer plus a J-beta primer mix. TCRdb redid the calling of the 5' RACE reads with MiXCR, one entry per CDR3 protein. The top ten hold about 12% of the sample, which has about 1.1 million distinct CDR3 sequences, roughly two fifths seen once. The chain links TRBV20-1 to TRBJ1-1; a weak D match, TRBD1 (5 bases). The receptor comes from a man aged 18 to 29 in good health. Sequencing input: blood. This CDR3 reads CSAMRGVNTEAFF. CDR3 bases: TGCAGTGCTATGAGGGGTGTGAACACTGAAGCTTTCTTT.